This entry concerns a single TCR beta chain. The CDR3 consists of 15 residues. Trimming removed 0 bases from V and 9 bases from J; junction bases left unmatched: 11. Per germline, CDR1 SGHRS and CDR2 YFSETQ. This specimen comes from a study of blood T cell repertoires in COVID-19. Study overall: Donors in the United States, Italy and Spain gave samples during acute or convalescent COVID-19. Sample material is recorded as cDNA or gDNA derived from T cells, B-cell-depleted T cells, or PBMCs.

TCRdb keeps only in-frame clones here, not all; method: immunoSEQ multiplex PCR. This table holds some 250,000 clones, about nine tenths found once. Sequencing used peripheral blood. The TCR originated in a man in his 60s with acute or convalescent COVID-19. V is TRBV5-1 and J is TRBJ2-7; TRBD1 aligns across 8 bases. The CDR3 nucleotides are TGCGCCAGCAGCTTGGACGGGACAGGTTCCTGGGGGCAGTACTTC. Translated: CASSLDGTGSWGQYF.